Included here is one T cell receptor (beta chain) sequence, with context. The antigen this receptor binds is unknown. The data were produced on an Illumina HiSeq 2500. To build sequencing libraries, a previously published PCR protocol was used to amplify the recombined TCRbeta locus. The study's processing was this. Any read whose average quality score fell below 30 was discarded, and IMSEQ was used to process the reads that remained. Clonotypes were defined by Vbeta gene, Jbeta gene and CDR3 amino acid sequence. To quantify how much the repertoires of different populations overlapped, the Morisita-Horn index was computed on the top 100 expanded clones. Clonal diversity was assessed with Rényi diversity profiles calculated on the top 100 expanded clones. After reprocessing by TCRdb, each CDR3 protein sequence is one entry, and no DNA is given. The authors' filters were not applied to this entry. The sample's records list about 3,000 distinct CDR3 sequences. Around 5.2% of the sample is in the top ten clones.

Before TCRbeta sequencing, fluorescence-activated cell sorting was used to enrich five KLR/GPR56-defined CD4+ populations. To test a linear memory differentiation pathway, TCRbeta repertoires were sequenced from five CD4+ T-cell subsets defined by expression of KLRB1, KLRG1, GPR56 and KLRF1. TCR-sequenced cells came from peripheral blood of healthy control individuals, reported as five donors in the TCRbeta analysis figure. Heparinized peripheral blood was collected and all samples were processed within one hour of retrieval. To isolate peripheral blood mononuclear cells, blood was diluted 1:2 in PBS and put through Biocoll density gradient centrifugation at room temperature. Before flow sorting, CD4+ T cells were enriched from freshly isolated PBMCs by magnetic sorting with anti-CD4 MicroBeads. A BD FACSAria II was used to sort CD4+ T cells, enriched from the PBMCs of healthy donors, according to marker expression. Surface staining used anti-KLRB1 clone 191B8, anti-KLRF1 clone 4A4.D10 and anti-KLRG1 clone REA261 antibodies from Miltenyi Biotec.

The CDR3 contains 15 residues, cysteine and phenylalanine counted. DNA was not recorded. Taken from the germline V gene (reference sequence), the CDR1 and CDR2 loops are DFQATT and SNEGSKA. The data were taken from a study of GPR56 and killer-like receptors on CD4 memory cells (dated by TCRdb to between 2019 and 2020). Notes on the research overall: According to the study's proposal, human CD4+ memory T-cell differentiation and cytokine production potential are marked by the progressive acquisition of KLRB1, KLRG1, GPR56 and then KLRF1. Healthy blood donors in the study were described as age-matched to the liver disease patients, whose median age was approximately 65 years.

Overall results and qualifications from the work: The clones that dominated late populations 4 and 5 were also present in early populations 1 and 2, and the authors interpreted this finding as evidence for linear differentiation. Rather than full repertoires, the diversity and similarity analyses used only the 100 most expanded clones in each population. TCR repertoires overlapped especially between the late populations 4 and 5, and partly population 3. Clonal frequency was low in the marker-negative population and increased progressively along the proposed pathway, with TCRbeta diversity decreasing accordingly.

Sequencing used memory CD4+ T cells from blood. The chain joins TRBV20-1 to TRBJ2-3; the D call of TRBD1 rests on TCRdb alone, since no DNA is present to check it. This receptor was identified in a human donor in good health. The CDR3 region reads CSALRTGGNTDTQYF.